Below, one TCR beta chain is given with its context. TCRdb keeps only in-frame clones here, not all; method: immunoSEQ multiplex PCR. Of 76,000 or so clones listed, about 91% were seen once; the top ten hold 0.25%. The record originates from a study of technical replicates of blood from four donors. Sequenced material: T cells isolated from PBMCs. The source is a human donor in good health.

CDR3 DNA sequence: TGTGCCAGCCAGCGGTCGTGGGTCACAGATACGCAGTATTTT. Amino acid sequence: CASQRSWVTDTQYF. V is TRBV6-5 and J is TRBJ2-3; tentative D call: TRBD2 (5 bases). Trimming pared 8 bases from V and 2 bases from J, leaving 14 bases between. This CDR3 has 14 amino acids. CDR1 is MNHEY, CDR2 SVGAGI, per germline.